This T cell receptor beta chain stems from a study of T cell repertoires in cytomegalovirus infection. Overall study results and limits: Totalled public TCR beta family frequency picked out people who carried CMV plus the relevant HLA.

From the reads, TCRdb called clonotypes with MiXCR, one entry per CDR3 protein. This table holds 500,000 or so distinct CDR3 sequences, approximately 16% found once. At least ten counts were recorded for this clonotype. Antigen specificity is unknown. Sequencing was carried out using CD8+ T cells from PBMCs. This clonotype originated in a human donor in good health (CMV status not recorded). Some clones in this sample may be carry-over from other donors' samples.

This CDR3 reads CASSLVGTGTGRWNIQYF. Here the CDR3 DNA reads TGTGCCAGCAGCTTAGTAGGGACCGGGACCGGGAGGTGGAACATTCAGTACTTC. V is TRBV11-2 and J is TRBJ2-4; 7 bases match TRBD2. V lost 1 base, J lost 7 bases, and 16 bases stayed unmatched. Germline CDR1 reads SGHAT; CDR2 reads FQNNGV. The CDR3 length is 18 residues.